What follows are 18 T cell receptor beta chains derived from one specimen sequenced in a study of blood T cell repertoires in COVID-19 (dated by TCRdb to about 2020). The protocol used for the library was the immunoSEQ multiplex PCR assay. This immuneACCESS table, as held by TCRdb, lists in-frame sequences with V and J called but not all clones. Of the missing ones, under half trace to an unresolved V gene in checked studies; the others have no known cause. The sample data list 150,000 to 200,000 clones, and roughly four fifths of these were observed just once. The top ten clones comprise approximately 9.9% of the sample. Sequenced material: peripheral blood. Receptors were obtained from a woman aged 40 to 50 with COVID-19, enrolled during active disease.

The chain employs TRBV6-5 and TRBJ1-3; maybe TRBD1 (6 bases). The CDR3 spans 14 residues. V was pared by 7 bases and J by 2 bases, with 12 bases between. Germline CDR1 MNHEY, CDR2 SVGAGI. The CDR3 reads CASIPQGTGNTIYF. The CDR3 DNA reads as TGTGCCAGCATTCCACAGGGAACTGGAAACACCATATATTTT.

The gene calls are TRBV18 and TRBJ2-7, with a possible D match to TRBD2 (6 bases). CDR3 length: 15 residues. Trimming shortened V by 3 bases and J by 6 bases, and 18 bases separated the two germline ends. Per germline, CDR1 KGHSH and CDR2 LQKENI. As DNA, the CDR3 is TGTGCCAGCTCACCGGAGGGTGGGGGAACCGCCGAGCAGTACGTC. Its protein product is CASSPEGGGTAEQYV.

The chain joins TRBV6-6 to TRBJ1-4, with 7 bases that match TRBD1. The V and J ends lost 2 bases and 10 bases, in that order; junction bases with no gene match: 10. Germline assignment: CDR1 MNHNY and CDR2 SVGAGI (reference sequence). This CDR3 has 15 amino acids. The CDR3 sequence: CASSYPGQVEGKLFF. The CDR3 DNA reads TGTGCCAGCAGTTACCCCGGACAGGTGGAGGGAAAACTGTTTTTT.

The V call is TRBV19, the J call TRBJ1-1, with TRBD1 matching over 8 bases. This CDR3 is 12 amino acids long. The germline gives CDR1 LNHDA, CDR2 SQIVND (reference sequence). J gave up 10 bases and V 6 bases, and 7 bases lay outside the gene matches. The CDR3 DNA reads TGTGCCAGTAGGGGGACAGGTCTGATAGCTTTCTTT. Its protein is CASRGTGLIAFF.

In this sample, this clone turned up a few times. The CDR3 DNA reads TGTGCCAGCAGTTTGGGGCAGGACCCTCGGCCCCAGCATTTT. Residues: CASSLGQDPRPQHF. The chain links TRBV6-5 to TRBJ1-5, with D tentatively TRBD1 (5 bases). Germline loops: CDR1 MNHEY, CDR2 SVGAGI. V was pared by 4 bases and J by 9 bases, with 16 bases between. The CDR3 spans 14 residues.

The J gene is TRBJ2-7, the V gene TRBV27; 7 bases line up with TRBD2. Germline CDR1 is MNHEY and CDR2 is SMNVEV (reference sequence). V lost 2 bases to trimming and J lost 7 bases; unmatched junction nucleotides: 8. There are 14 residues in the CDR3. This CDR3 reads CASSLSGEFGEQYV. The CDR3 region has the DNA TGTGCCAGCAGTTTAAGCGGGGAGTTCGGAGAGCAGTACGTC.

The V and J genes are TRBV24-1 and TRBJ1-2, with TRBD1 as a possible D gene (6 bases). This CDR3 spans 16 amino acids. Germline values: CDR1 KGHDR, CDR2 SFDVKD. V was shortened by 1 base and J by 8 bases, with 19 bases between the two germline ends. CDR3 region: CATSDFPGAGQGGYTF. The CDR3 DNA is TGTGCCACCAGTGATTTCCCCGGGGCGGGCCAGGGGGGCTACACCTTC.

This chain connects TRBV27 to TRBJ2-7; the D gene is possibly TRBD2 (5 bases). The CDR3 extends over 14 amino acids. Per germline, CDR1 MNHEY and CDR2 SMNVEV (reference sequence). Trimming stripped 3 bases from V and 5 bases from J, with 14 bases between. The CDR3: CASSLGLRGHEQYF. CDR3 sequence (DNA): TGTGCCAGCAGTTTGGGCTTAAGAGGGCACGAGCAGTACTTC.

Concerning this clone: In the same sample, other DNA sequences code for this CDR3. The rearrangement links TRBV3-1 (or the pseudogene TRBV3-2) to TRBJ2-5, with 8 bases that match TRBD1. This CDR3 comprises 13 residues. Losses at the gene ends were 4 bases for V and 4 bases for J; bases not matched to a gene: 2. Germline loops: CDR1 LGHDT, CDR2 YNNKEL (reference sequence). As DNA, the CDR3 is TGTGCCAGCAGCCGTGACAGGGGAGAGACCCAGTACTTC. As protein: CASSRDRGETQYF.

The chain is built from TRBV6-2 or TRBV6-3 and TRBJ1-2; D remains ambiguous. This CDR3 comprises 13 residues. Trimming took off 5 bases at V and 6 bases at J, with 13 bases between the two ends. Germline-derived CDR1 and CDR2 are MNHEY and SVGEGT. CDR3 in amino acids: CASSSNRDDGYTF. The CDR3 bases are TGTGCCAGCAGTAGCAACCGGGATGATGGCTACACCTTC.

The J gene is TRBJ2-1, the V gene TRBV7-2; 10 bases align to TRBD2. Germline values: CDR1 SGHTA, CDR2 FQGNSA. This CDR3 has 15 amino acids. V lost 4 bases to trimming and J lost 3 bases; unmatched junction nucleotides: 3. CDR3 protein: CASSWSGGVYNEQFF. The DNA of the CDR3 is TGTGCCAGCAGCTGGAGCGGGGGGGTCTACAATGAGCAGTTCTTC.

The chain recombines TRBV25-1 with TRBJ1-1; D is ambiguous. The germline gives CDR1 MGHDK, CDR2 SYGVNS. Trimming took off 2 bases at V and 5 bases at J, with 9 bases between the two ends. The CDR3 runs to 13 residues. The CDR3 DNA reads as TGTGCCAGCAGTGAAGGCCCCCAAACTGAAGCTTTCTTT. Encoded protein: CASSEGPQTEAFF.

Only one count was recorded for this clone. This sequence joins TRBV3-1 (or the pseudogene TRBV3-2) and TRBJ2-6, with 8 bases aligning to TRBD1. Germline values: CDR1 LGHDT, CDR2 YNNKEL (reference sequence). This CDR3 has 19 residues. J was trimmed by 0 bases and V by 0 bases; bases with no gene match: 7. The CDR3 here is CASSQDRDRRSSGANVLTF. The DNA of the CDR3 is TGTGCCAGCAGCCAAGATCGGGACAGGAGAAGCTCTGGGGCCAACGTCCTGACTTTC.

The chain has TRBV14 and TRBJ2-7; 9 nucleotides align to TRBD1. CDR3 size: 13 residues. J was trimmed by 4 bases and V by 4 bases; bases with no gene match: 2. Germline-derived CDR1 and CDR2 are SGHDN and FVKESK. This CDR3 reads CASSRTGDYEQYV. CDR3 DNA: TGTGCCAGCAGCCGGACAGGGGATTACGAGCAGTACGTC.

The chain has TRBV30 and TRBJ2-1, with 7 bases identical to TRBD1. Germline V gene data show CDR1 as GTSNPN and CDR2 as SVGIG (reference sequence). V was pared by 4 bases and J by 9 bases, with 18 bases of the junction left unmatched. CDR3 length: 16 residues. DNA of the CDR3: TGTGCCTGGAACCCCGACAGGGACGCCCTGAGCGGTGAGCAGTTCTTC. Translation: CAWNPDRDALSGEQFF.

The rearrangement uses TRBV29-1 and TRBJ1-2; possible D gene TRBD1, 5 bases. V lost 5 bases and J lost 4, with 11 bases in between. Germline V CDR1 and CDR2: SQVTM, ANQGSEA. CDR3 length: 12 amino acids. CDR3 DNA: TGCAGCGTTTTCGGGGGAAGCTATGGCTACACCTTC. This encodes CSVFGGSYGYTF. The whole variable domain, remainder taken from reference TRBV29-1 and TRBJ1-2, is SAVISQKPSRDICQRGTSLTIQCQVDSQVTMMFWYRQQPGQSLTLIATANQGSEATYESGFVIDKFPISRPNLTFSTLTVSNMSPEDSSIYLCSVFGGSYGYTFGSGTRLTVV.

CDR3 sequence (DNA): TGTGCCAGCAGGAGGGAGGGGGGGAAAGGTCAGCCCCAGCATTTT. Its protein is CASRREGGKGQPQHF. This rearrangement joins TRBV2 to TRBJ1-5, with D possibly TRBD1 on 6 matching bases. The CDR3 spans 15 residues. The V end was cut by 6 bases, the J end by 6 bases, with 18 bases between. The germline V gene encodes CDR1 SNHLY and CDR2 FYNNEI.

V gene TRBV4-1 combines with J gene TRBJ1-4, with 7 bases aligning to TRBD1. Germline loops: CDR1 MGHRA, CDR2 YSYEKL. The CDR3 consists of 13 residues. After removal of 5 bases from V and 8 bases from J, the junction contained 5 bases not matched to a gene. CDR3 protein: CASSDRVWEKLFF. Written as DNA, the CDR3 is TGCGCCAGCAGCGACAGGGTTTGGGAAAAACTGTTTTTT.